This T cell receptor (beta chain) was sequenced for a study of cytomegalovirus exposure and HLA in healthy donors. The study's findings and limits: Reportedly, TCR beta sequences accurately predicted HLA-A and HLA-B alleles in most subjects. Later on, an analysis found that several of the most significant clusters appeared to be linked to common viral pathogens, which included parvovirus B19.

V gave up 3 bases and J gave up 7 bases, with 13 bases separating them. The CDR3 has 14 residues. The germline gives CDR1 LNHDA, CDR2 SQIVND (reference sequence). About this clone: The target antigen is unknown.

The PCR used 60 Vbeta and 13 Jbeta primers. Only in-frame clones appear in the TCRdb table, and some are missing; sequencing was by immunoSEQ multiplex PCR. This sample carries 70,000 to 100,000 clones, over 55% of them seen once, and the ten largest clones take about 22%. The genes are TRBV19 and TRBJ2-1, with D unresolved. The receptor comes from a woman aged 45-65 years in good health and CMV-seropositive. Sequenced material: PBMCs. CDR3 loop: CASSIRGSVNEQFF. In nucleotides, the CDR3 is TGTGCCAGTAGTATTAGAGGTTCGGTAAATGAGCAGTTCTTC.